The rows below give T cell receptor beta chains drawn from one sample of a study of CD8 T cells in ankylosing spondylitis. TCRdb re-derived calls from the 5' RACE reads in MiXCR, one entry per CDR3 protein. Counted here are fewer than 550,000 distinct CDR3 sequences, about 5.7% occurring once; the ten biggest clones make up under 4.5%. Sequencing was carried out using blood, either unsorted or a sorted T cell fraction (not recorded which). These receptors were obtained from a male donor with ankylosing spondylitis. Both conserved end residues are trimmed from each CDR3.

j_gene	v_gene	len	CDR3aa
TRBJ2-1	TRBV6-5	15	ASSSPDAEHSYNEQF
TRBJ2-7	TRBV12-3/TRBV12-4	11	ASSPLLSYEQY
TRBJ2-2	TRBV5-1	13	ASSFGTGNTGELF
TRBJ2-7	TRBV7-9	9	ASSKRGEQY
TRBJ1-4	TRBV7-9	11	ASSSPGTEKLF
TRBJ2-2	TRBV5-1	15	ASTSPLAARNTGELF
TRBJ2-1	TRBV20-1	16	SARDIPSGHGFPHEQF
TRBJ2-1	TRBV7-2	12	ASSSLAGGYEQF
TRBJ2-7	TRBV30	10	AWNPDRYEQY
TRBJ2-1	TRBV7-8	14	ASSLEGGRAYNEQF
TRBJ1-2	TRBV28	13	ASISIARKGEGYT
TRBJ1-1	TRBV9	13	ASSVRDISNTEAF
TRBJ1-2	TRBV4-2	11	ASSQEVNYGYT
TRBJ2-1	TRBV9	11	ASSGTPYNEQF
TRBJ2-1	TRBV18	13	ASSSRGPRGNEQF
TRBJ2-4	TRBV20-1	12	SAGRGATKNIQY
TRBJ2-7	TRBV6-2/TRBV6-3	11	ASSYLDRYEQY
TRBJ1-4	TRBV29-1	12	SVTRGATNEKLF
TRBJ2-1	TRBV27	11	ASRYGGALEQF
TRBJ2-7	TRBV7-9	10	ASSSYNRGQY
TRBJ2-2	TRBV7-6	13	ASSSTSLITGELF
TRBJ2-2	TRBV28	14	ASSFRPGQSTGELF
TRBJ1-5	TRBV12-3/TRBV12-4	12	ASSFYLGGQPQH